These T cell receptor beta chains were read from a single sample in a study of T-cell reconstitution after alpha-beta-depleted transplantation in children. Via MiXCR, TCRdb re-called the PCR reads, giving one row per CDR3 protein. The top ten clones hold roughly 31% of a sample with about a million distinct CDR3 sequences, 25% to 35% of them seen once. The sample was PBMCs, mostly from graft donor cells, taken 360 days after TCRalphabeta/CD19-depleted stem cell transplant. The source of these receptors is a boy in the first two years of life who had a stem cell transplant for SCID, so the T cells may come from the graft donor. Both conserved end residues are part of each CDR3. A D gene is named only where the DNA matches it firmly. Clone size appears in some rows only: once, few, many, or a class for an expanded clone.

TRBV25-1	NA	16	NA	TRBJ1-1	CASSEWLPDQADEAFF
TRBV20-1	few	15	TRBD1	TRBJ1-1	CSAMGPGTGRPKAFF
TRBV3-1	NA	18	TRBD1	TRBJ2-6	CASSHRDRGGAGANVLTF
TRBV20-1	NA	12	NA	TRBJ1-1	CSADKGYTEAFF
TRBV5-4	few	14	NA	TRBJ1-1	CASSLETGRAEAFF
TRBV27	NA	15	TRBD1	TRBJ1-6	CASSTGQGANSPLHF
TRBV15	few	13	NA	TRBJ2-1	CATSRDGVHEQFF
TRBV5-1	NA	15	TRBD2	TRBJ2-7	CASSSTSSRSYEQYF
TRBV20-1	NA	12	NA	TRBJ2-7	CSAQDTAYEQYF
TRBV4-3	NA	13	NA	TRBJ1-1	CASSLFTAQQAFF
TRBV5-5	few	14	NA	TRBJ1-2	CASSEGIPNYGYTF
TRBV12-3/TRBV12-4	once	16	TRBD2	TRBJ2-3	CASRLRLAGSTDTQYF
TRBV5-6	few	14	NA	TRBJ1-6	CASSFYDNNSPLHF
TRBV7-2	few	15	TRBD1	TRBJ1-5	CASSLARDRGQPQHF
TRBV5-5	NA	15	TRBD1	TRBJ2-5	CASSTLTGGRETQYF
TRBV10-3	NA	16	NA	TRBJ2-1	CAISFGGQSSYNEQFF
TRBV10-3	NA	20	TRBD2	TRBJ2-1	CAISELRRRGAGGLYNEQFF
TRBV15	few	16	TRBD1	TRBJ2-7	CATSRERIGGNYEQYF
TRBV11-2	few	12	NA	TRBJ2-5	CASSPRLETQYF
TRBV20-1	NA	16	NA	TRBJ1-1	CSARDWGTTVNTEAFF
TRBV5-1	NA	16	NA	TRBJ2-7	CASSLAVGRGVDEQYF
TRBV6-1	NA	15	NA	TRBJ1-5	CASSLGRTGNQPQHF
TRBV5-1	NA	14	NA	TRBJ2-3	CASSSLGGTDTQYF
TRBV6-5	NA	13	NA	TRBJ1-5	CASCSDRNQPQHF
TRBV4-1	NA	15	NA	TRBJ2-1	CASSQEAASGREQFF
TRBV4-1	many	16	NA	TRBJ1-5	CASSQDGGYSNQPQHF
TRBV19	few	15	NA	TRBJ2-5	CASSTRLGRYETQYF
TRBV20-1	many	13	NA	TRBJ1-6	CSARGPGNSPLHF
TRBV19	few	13	NA	TRBJ2-5	CASSIVAEETQYF